This T cell receptor (beta chain) came from a study of T cell responses to AZD1222 COVID-19 vaccine. Study-level points and caveats: Targeting of unmutated variant regions was reportedly seen in nearly half of spike-specific TCRs. Of the AZD1222 recipients, only 5 or 6 were seropositive at baseline.

The data were produced by immunoSEQ multiplex PCR, yet TCRdb's version contains in-frame clones alone and is incomplete. The sample has over 120,000 clones, roughly nine tenths seen once. Concerning this clone itself: Antigen specificity is unknown.

The J segment lost 4 bases and the V segment lost 6 bases, leaving 4 bases of the junction unmatched. The CDR3 has 13 residues. Germline V gives CDR1 MNHEY, CDR2 SMNVEV (reference sequence). The chain combines TRBV27 with TRBJ1-1; 8 bases agree with TRBD1. The source was peripheral blood, collected 28 days after the second AZD1222 dose. The sequence derives from an adult who received the AZD1222 COVID-19 vaccine. DNA of the CDR3: TGTGCCAGCAGAAACAGGGGGGGCACTGAAGCTTTCTTT. Its protein product is CASRNRGGTEAFF.